This passage covers 27 T cell receptor beta chains from one sample sequenced in a study of cytomegalovirus exposure and HLA in healthy donors. Primers for the PCR totalled 60 Vbeta and 13 Jbeta. Sequenced by immunoSEQ multiplex PCR; TCRdb stores in-frame clones only, minus some. The sample yields around 140,000 clones, roughly 73% seen once. The sample was PBMCs. These receptors were taken from a man aged 35 to 55 in good health and CMV-seronegative.

The CDR3 loop reads CASSSPQGAVTEAFF. CDR3 in DNA: TGTGCCAGCAGCTCCCCGCAGGGGGCCGTCACTGAAGCTTTCTTT. J is TRBJ1-1 and V is TRBV7-3; 8 bases are shared with TRBD1. Germline V lookup: CDR1 SGHTA, CDR2 FQGTGA. This CDR3 contains 15 residues. Trimming cost V 4 bases and J 4 bases; bases outside gene matches: 8.

The rearrangement uses TRBV2 and TRBJ1-2; possible D gene TRBD1, 6 bases. V dropped 1 base and J dropped 9 bases, with 15 bases sitting between them. Germline lookup yields CDR1 SNHLY and CDR2 FYNNEI. The CDR3 extends over 14 amino acids. CDR3 region: CASSEVQGSRSYTF. In DNA form, the CDR3 reads TGTGCCAGCAGTGAAGTTCAGGGGTCTAGGAGCTACACCTTC.

This clone showed up just a few times. The rearrangement joins TRBV4-2 to TRBJ1-5; D might be TRBD1 (5 bases). CDR3 size: 14 residues. In germline, CDR1 is LGHNA, CDR2 YNFKEQ. Trimming left V 3 bases short and J 4 bases short, with 10 bases between. DNA for the CDR3: TGTGCCAGCAGCCAGGGGGGACGGAATCAGCCCCAGCATTTT. Translated: CASSQGGRNQPQHF.

The J gene is TRBJ2-7, the V gene TRBV5-1; 7 nucleotides line up with TRBD1. The CDR3 is 14 amino acids. Germline CDR1 SGHRS, CDR2 YFSETQ. Trimming removed 4 bases from V and 6 bases from J; junction bases left unmatched: 10. The CDR3, as DNA: TGCGCCAGCAGCCCTCTACAGGGGAACGTCGAGCAGTACTTC. Its translation: CASSPLQGNVEQYF.

The chain employs TRBV5-1 and TRBJ2-1, with 9 bases fitting TRBD2. Germline-derived CDR1 and CDR2 are SGHRS and YFSETQ. The CDR3 extends over 15 amino acids. The J segment lost 8 bases and the V segment lost 4 bases, leaving 10 bases of the junction unmatched. In nucleotides, the CDR3 is TGCGCCAGCAGCCTACCCGGGACTAGCACTTATGAGCAGTTCTTC. Translated: CASSLPGTSTYEQFF.

The table lists this clone with a few counts. V and J are TRBV5-1 and TRBJ1-1; D remains ambiguous. CDR1 and CDR2 from the germline V gene are SGHRS and YFSETQ. CDR3 length: 19 amino acids. Deletions cut 4 bases from V and 6 bases from J, with 31 bases between. CDR3 sequence: CASSQGLGMLVRGFAEAFF. CDR3 nucleotide sequence: TGCGCCAGCAGCCAAGGACTTGGGATGTTGGTCCGGGGTTTCGCTGAAGCTTTCTTT.

The chain has TRBV15 and TRBJ2-7; TRBD2 matches at 9 bases. The CDR3 has 15 amino acids. With 3 bases clipped from V and 4 bases from J, the junction kept 7 bases outside the gene matches. Germline loops: CDR1 LNHNV, CDR2 YYDKDF (reference sequence). The CDR3 nucleotides are TGTGCCACCAGCAGTGTAAGCGGGGGGCCATACGAGCAGTACTTC. It specifies CATSSVSGGPYEQYF.

This chain uses TRBV7-7 with TRBJ1-2, with TRBD1 identical over 8 bases. The CDR3 runs 14 residues. The V gene end was trimmed by 5 bases and the J gene end by 11 bases; junction bases not matched to a gene: 13. CDR1 SSHAT and CDR2 FNYEAQ come from the germline V gene (reference sequence). The CDR3 reads CASSHPDRGAGYTF. The CDR3 DNA reads TGTGCCAGCAGCCACCCCGACAGGGGTGCTGGGTACACCTTC.

This clone was counted a few times. The chain is built from TRBV27 and TRBJ1-2, with D hard to call. CDR1 is MNHEY and CDR2 is SMNVEV in the germline V gene (reference sequence). The V gene lost 1 base and the J gene lost 8 bases, with 11 bases spanning the gap. The CDR3 is 13 amino acids. CDR3 DNA: TGTGCCAGCAGTTTATTCCCTCGCGGAGGCTACACCTTC. Protein: CASSLFPRGGYTF.

On this clone: At one of its ends the junction is not consistent with the germline gene, which may arise from a read error. The J gene is TRBJ1-3, the V gene TRBV19, with D maybe TRBD1 (5 bases). Germline V gene sequence: CDR1 LNHDA, CDR2 SQIVND (reference sequence). The CDR3 sequence is 14 residues long. CDR3 DNA: TGTGCCAGTAGTAACAGGAACTCTGGAAACACCATACATTTT. Translating gives CASSNRNSGNTIHF.

Turning to this clone: The junction departs from the called germline gene at one end, perhaps through a read error. This chain connects TRBV7-9 to TRBJ1-6; 9 bases match TRBD1. Germline V gene sequence: CDR1 SEHNR, CDR2 FQNEAQ (reference sequence). CDR3 length: 17 residues. The CDR3 DNA reads as TGTTCCAGCAGCGGAGGCCCACGGGACAGGGAGGATTCACCCCTCCACTTT. Translation gives CSSSGGPRDREDSPLHF.

J is TRBJ1-1 and V is TRBV15; D is unresolved. The V and J ends lost 3 bases and 0 bases respectively, with 11 bases between them. The germline V gene encodes CDR1 LNHNV and CDR2 YYDKDF (reference sequence). CDR3 length equals 15 residues. CDR3 in amino acids: CATSSPAGMNTEAFF. The CDR3 coding sequence is TGTGCCACCAGCAGCCCCGCAGGCATGAACACTGAAGCTTTCTTT.

The rearrangement uses TRBV18 and TRBJ1-6, with a tentative D call TRBD1 (6 bases). In germline, CDR1 is KGHSH, CDR2 LQKENI. Trimming shortened V by 2 bases and J by 10 bases, and 6 bases separated the two germline ends. The CDR3 consists of 12 residues. The CDR3 DNA sequence: TGTGCCAGCTCACCAGGGGGCTCACCCCTCCACTTT. Residues: CASSPGGSPLHF.

This rearrangement joins TRBV28 to TRBJ1-3, with D unclear. This CDR3 spans 14 amino acids. Germline values: CDR1 MDHEN, CDR2 SYDVKM. With 6 bases removed from V and 0 bases from J, the gap between germline ends came to 9 bases. The CDR3 DNA is TGTGCCAGCAGGCCACAGCTCTCTGGAAACACCATATATTTT. It is translated as CASRPQLSGNTIYF.

In this sample, this clone turned up once. The chain links TRBV2 to TRBJ2-1, with D maybe TRBD1 (6 bases). Germline V gene data show CDR1 as SNHLY and CDR2 as FYNNEI. The CDR3 covers 13 residues. DNA of the CDR3: TGTGCAGGGGGATTGTTTAACCTAAATGAGCAGTTCTTC. The encoded protein is CAGGLFNLNEQFF.

The V and J genes are TRBV18 and TRBJ1-5; 8 positions agree with TRBD1. Trimming removed 3 bases from V and 3 bases from J; junction bases left unmatched: 4. The CDR3 extends over 15 amino acids. Germline loops: CDR1 KGHSH, CDR2 LQKENI. CDR3 nucleotides: TGTGCCAGCTCACCCGGGACAGGACCCAATCAGCCCCAGCATTTT. Residues: CASSPGTGPNQPQHF.

The genes are TRBV19 and TRBJ1-1; 8 bases agree with TRBD1. Germline lookup yields CDR1 LNHDA and CDR2 SQIVND (reference sequence). The CDR3 contains 15 residues. Trimming took 7 bases from V and 6 from J; bases not matched to a gene: 13. The CDR3: CASTLRAGGLSEAFF. The CDR3 bases are TGTGCCAGTACCCTAAGGGCAGGGGGCTTATCTGAAGCTTTCTTT.

This clone was found a few times. This chain links TRBV5-1 with TRBJ2-2; 7 bases are a match to TRBD1. The V segment lost 2 bases and the J segment 4 bases; nucleotides outside the gene matches: 2. CDR1 is SGHRS, CDR2 YFSETQ, per germline. The CDR3 totals 14 residues. The CDR3 region is CASSFGTVTGELFF. The CDR3 DNA sequence: TGCGCCAGCAGCTTTGGGACAGTCACCGGGGAGCTGTTTTTT.

This clone was seen a handful of times. The chain employs TRBV30 and TRBJ2-2; D unresolved. This CDR3 is built from 11 residues. CDR1 and CDR2 from the germline V gene are GTSNPN and SVGIG (reference sequence). The germline V and J ends were trimmed by 3 bases and 7 bases, with 6 bases remaining between them. CDR3: CAWSSIGELFF. CDR3 coding DNA: TGTGCCTGGAGCAGTATCGGGGAGCTGTTTTTT.

This clone was picked up a small number of times. The chain recombines TRBV6-6 with TRBJ2-1, with 10 bases that match TRBD2. With 5 bases clipped from V and 5 bases from J, the junction kept 6 bases outside the gene matches. The CDR3 loop spans 15 amino acids. Germline V lookup: CDR1 MNHNY, CDR2 SVGAGI (reference sequence). This CDR3 reads CASSLQRGGHNEQFF. CDR3 DNA: TGTGCCAGCAGTCTCCAGCGGGGGGGCCACAATGAGCAGTTCTTC.

The J gene is TRBJ2-2, the V gene TRBV7-8; 10 positions agree with TRBD2. Germline CDR1 and CDR2: SGHVS and FQNEAQ. V lost 5 bases, J lost 4 bases, and 4 bases stayed unmatched. The length of the CDR3 is 15 residues. For the CDR3, the DNA is TGTGCCAGCAGCCTCAGGACTAGCGGCACCGGGGAGCTGTTTTTT. It yields the protein CASSLRTSGTGELFF.

This chain links TRBV9 with TRBJ1-6; D call uncertain. Germline V gene sequence: CDR1 SGDLS, CDR2 YYNGEE. CDR3 length: 15 amino acids. Trimming cost V 0 bases and J 9 bases, with 13 bases left between them. This CDR3 is CASSVDIHPSSPLHF. CDR3 nucleotides: TGTGCCAGCAGCGTAGACATTCACCCCTCTTCACCCCTCCACTTT.

This clone was seen more than once but under ten times. The gene calls are TRBV5-4 and TRBJ2-7; 8 positions match TRBD1. CDR1 SGHNT and CDR2 YYREEE come from the germline V gene (reference sequence). The CDR3 extends over 13 amino acids. Trimming removed 1 base from V and 4 bases from J; junction bases left unmatched: 1. The CDR3 is CASSLWTGYEQYF. In DNA, the CDR3 is TGTGCCAGCAGCTTGTGGACAGGGTACGAGCAGTACTTC. Full variable domain (remainder filled in from reference TRBV5-4 and TRBJ2-7): ETGVTQSPTHLIKTRGQQVTLRCSSQSGHNTVSWYQQALGQGPQFIFQYYREEENGRGNFPPRFSGLQFPNYSSELNVNALELDDSALYLCASSLWTGYEQYFGPGTRLTVT.

The chain has TRBV6-6 and TRBJ2-1; 7 nucleotides line up with TRBD2. The length of the CDR3 is 16 residues. CDR1 and CDR2 from the germline V gene are MNHNY and SVGAGI (reference sequence). The V gene end was trimmed by 0 bases and the J gene end by 9 bases; junction bases not matched to a gene: 11. CDR3 bases: TGTGCCAGCAGTTACTCTCCGGGACTGGGAGGGGTTGAGCAGTTCTTC. As protein: CASSYSPGLGGVEQFF.

The rearrangement joins TRBV11-2 to TRBJ2-5; D possibly corresponds to TRBD2 (5 bases). Germline CDR1 and CDR2: SGHAT and FQNNGV. V was clipped by 5 bases and J by 2 bases, with 12 bases between them. The length of the CDR3 is 14 residues. DNA for the CDR3: TGTGCCAGCAGCAATTTCCGGGAACAAGAGACCCAGTACTTC. Translation: CASSNFREQETQYF.

This clone was seen a handful of times. This chain uses TRBV6-5 with TRBJ2-5; a weak D match, TRBD1 (6 bases). The germline V gene encodes CDR1 MNHEY and CDR2 SVGAGI. V lost 5 bases to trimming and J lost 1 base, with 14 bases between them. This CDR3 is built from 15 residues. The chain's CDR3 is CASSGFTGTQETQYF. CDR3 coding DNA: TGTGCCAGCAGTGGATTTACAGGGACCCAAGAGACCCAGTACTTC.

V gene TRBV7-3 combines with J gene TRBJ1-2; 11 bases line up with TRBD1. Germline CDR1 is SGHTA and CDR2 is FQGTGA. This CDR3 is built from 16 residues. After removal of 5 bases from V and 4 bases from J, the junction contained 9 bases not matched to a gene. The CDR3 DNA reads as TGTGCCAGCAGCCGGACAGGGGGCGGAGGTGGCTATGGCTACACCTTC. Its protein is CASSRTGGGGGYGYTF. Full variable domain (remainder filled in from reference TRBV7-3 and TRBJ1-2): GAGVSQTPSNKVTEKGKYVELRCDPISGHTALYWYRQSLGQGPEFLIYFQGTGAADDSGLPNDRFFAVRPEGSVSTLKIQRTERGDSAVYLCASSRTGGGGGYGYTFGSGTRLTVV.